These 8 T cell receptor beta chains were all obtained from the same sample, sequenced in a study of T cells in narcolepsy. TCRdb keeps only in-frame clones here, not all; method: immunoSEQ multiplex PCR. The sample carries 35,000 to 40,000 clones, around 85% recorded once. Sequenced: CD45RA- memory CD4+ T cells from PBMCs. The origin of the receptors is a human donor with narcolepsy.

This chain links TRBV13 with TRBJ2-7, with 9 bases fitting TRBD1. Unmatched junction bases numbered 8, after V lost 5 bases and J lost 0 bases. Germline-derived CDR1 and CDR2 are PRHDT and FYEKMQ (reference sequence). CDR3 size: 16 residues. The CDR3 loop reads CASSPADRGNSYEQYF. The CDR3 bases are TGTGCCAGCAGCCCAGCGGACAGGGGCAACTCCTACGAGCAGTACTTC. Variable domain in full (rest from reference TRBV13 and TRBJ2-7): AAGVIQSPRHLIKEKRETATLKCYPIPRHDTVYWYQQGPGQDPQFLISFYEKMQSDKGSIPDRFSAQQFSDYHSELNMSSLELGDSALYFCASSPADRGNSYEQYFGPGTRLTVT.

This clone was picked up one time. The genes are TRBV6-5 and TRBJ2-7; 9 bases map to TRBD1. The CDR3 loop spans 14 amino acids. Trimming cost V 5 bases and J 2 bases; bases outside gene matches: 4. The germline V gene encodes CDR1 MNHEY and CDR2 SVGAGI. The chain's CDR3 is CASSRWTGAYEQYF. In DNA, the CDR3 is TGTGCCAGCAGTAGGTGGACAGGGGCCTACGAGCAGTACTTC.

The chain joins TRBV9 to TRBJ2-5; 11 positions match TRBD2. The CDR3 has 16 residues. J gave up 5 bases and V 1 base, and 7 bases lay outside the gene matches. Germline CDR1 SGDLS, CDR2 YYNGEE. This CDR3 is CASSVRPSGGKETQYF. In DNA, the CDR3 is TGTGCCAGCAGCGTACGGCCTAGCGGGGGGAAGGAGACCCAGTACTTC.

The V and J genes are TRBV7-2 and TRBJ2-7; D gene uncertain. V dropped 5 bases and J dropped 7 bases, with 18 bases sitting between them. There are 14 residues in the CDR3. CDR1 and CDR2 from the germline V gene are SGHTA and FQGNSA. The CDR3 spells CASSQRETLREQYF. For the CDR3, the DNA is TGTGCCAGCAGCCAACGCGAGACACTCAGAGAGCAGTACTTC.

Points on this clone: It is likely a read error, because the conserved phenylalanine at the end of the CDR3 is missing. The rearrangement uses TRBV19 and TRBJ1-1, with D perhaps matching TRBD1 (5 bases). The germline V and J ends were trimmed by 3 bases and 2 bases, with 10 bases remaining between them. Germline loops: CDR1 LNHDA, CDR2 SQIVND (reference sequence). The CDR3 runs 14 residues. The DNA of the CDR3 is TGTGCCAGTAGTATCGGGGCTACCAACACTGAAGCTTTCCTT. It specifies CASSIGATNTEAFL.

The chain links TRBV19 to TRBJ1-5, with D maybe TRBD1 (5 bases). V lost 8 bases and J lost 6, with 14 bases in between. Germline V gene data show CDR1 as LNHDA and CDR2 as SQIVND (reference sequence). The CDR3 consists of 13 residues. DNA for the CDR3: TGTGCCAGTGATAGGGGTGTTAGTCAGCCCCAGCATTTT. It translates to CASDRGVSQPQHF.

As DNA, the CDR3 is TGTGCCAGCAGCCCAGGAGCTTCAGGGGTCGAGACCCAGTACTTC. Amino acids: CASSPGASGVETQYF. The rearrangement uses TRBV4-2 and TRBJ2-5; perhaps TRBD1 as D (6 bases). This CDR3 has 15 residues. V was clipped by 4 bases and J by 5 bases, with 17 bases between them. Germline CDR1 reads LGHNA; CDR2 reads YNFKEQ.

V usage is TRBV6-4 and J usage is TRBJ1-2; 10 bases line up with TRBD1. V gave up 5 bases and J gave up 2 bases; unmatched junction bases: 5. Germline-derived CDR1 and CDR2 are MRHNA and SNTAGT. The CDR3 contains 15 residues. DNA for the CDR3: TGTGCCAGCAGTCCTTCGACAGGGGGCAACTATGGCTACACCTTC. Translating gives CASSPSTGGNYGYTF.